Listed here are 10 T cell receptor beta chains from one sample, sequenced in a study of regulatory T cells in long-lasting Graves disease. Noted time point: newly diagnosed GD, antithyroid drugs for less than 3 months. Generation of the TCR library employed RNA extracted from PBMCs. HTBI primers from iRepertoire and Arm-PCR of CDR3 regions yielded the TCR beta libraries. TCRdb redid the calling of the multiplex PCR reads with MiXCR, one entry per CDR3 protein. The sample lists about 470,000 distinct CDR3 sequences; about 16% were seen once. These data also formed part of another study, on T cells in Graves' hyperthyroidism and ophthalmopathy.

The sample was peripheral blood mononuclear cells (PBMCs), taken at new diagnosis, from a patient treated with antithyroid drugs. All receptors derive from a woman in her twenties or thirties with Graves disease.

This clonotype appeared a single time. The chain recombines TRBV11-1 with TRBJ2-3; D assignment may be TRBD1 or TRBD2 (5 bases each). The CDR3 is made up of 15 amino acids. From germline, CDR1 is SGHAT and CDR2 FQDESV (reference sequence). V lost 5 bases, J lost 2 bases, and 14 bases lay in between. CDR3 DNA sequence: TGTGCCAGCAGCCAGGGACCACGCCACACAGATACGCAGTATTTT. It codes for CASSQGPRHTDTQYF.

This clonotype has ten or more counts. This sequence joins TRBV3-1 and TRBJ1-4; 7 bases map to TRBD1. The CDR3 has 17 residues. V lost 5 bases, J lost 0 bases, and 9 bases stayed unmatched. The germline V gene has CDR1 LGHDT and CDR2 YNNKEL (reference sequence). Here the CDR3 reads CASSSRGQSATNEKLFF. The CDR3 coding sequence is TGTGCCAGCAGCTCCCGGGGACAGAGCGCAACTAATGAAAAACTGTTTTTT.

CDR3 region: CSARDRGLGQETQYF. Written as DNA, the CDR3 is TGCAGTGCTAGAGATAGGGGACTAGGCCAAGAGACCCAGTACTTC. The rearrangement uses TRBV20-1 and TRBJ2-5; TRBD2 agrees at 8 bases. There are 15 residues in the CDR3. With V trimmed by 0 bases and J by 1 base, 4 bases remained unmatched. From germline, CDR1 is DFQATT and CDR2 SNEGSKA (reference sequence).

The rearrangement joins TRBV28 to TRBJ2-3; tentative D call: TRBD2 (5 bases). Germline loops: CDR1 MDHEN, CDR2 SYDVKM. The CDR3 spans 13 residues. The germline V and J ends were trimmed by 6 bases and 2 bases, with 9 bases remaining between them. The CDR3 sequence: CASRDSPTDTQYF. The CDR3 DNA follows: TGTGCCAGCAGGGACTCACCCACAGATACGCAGTATTTT.

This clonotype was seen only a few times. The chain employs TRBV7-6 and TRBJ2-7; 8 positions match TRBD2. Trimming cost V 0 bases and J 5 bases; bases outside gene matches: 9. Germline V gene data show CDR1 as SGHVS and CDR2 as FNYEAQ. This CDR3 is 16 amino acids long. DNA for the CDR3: TGTGCCAGCAGCTTAGCGAGTCGCGCGGGAGGCGACGAGCAGTACTTC. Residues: CASSLASRAGGDEQYF.

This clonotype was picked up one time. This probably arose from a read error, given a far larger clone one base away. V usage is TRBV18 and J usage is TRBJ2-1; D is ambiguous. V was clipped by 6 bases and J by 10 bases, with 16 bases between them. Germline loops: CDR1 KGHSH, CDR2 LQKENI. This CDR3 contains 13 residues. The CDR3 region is CASSPGRAYEQFF. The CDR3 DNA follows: TGTGCCAGCTCCCCAGGACGAGCCTACGAGCAGTTCTTC.

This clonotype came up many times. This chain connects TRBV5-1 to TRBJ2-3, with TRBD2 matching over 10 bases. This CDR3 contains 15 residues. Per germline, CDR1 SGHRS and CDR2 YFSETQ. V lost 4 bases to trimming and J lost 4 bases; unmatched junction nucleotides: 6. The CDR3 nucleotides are TGCGCCAGCAGCACCTTAGCGGGGGGCGCAGATACGCAGTATTTT. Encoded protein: CASSTLAGGADTQYF.

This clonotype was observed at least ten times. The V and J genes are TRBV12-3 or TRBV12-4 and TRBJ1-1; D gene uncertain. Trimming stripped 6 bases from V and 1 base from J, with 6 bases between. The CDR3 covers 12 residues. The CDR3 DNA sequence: TGTGCCAGCAGGACGGGGAACACTGAAGCTTTCTTT. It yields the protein CASRTGNTEAFF.

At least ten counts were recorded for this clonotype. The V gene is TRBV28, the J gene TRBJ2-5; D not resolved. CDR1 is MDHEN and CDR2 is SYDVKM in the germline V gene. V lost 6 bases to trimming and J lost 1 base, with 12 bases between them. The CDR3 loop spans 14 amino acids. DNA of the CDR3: TGTGCCAGCAGACCCGTCCCGTTCCAAGAGACCCAGTACTTC. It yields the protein CASRPVPFQETQYF.

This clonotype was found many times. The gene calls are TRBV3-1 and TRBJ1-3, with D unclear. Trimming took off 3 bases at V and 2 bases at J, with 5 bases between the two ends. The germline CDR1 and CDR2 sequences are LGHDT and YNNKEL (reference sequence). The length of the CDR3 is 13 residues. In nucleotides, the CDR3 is TGTGCCAGCAGCCAGGAGGCTGGAAACACCATATATTTT. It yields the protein CASSQEAGNTIYF. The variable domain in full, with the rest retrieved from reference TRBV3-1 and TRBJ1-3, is DTAVSQTPKYLVTQMGNDKSIKCEQNLGHDTMYWYKQDSKKFLKIMFSYNNKELIINETVPNRFSPKSPDKAHLNLHINSLELGDSAVYFCASSQEAGNTIYFGEGSWLTVV.